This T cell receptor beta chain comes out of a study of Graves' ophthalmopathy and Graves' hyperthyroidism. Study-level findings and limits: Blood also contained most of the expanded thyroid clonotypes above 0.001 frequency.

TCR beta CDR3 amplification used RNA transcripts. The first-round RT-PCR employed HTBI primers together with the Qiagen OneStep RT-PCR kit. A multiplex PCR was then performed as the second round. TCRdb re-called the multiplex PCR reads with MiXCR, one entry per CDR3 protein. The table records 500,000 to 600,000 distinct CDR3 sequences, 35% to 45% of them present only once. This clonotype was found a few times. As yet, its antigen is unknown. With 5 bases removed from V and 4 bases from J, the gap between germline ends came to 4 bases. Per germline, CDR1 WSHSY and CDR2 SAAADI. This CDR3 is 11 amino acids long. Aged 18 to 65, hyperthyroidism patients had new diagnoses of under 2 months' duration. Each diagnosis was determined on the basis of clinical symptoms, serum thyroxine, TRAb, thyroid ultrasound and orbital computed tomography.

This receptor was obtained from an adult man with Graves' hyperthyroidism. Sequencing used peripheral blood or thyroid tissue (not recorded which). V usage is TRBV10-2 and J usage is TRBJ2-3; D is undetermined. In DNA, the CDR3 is TGCGCCAGCAGTCGTCCAGATACGCAGTATTTT. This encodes CASSRPDTQYF.